This T cell receptor (beta chain) was documented in a study of CD8 T cells in Susac syndrome. An input of about 0.45 to 1 ug of RNA was subjected to reverse transcription using random hexamers. TCRdb processed the immunoSEQ multiplex PCR reads anew with MiXCR; each CDR3 protein has one entry. The sample contains roughly 150,000 distinct CDR3 sequences, nearly 97% of which appear only once. CDR3 length: 12 amino acids. The trim removed 5 bases at V and 4 bases at J, leaving 1 base unmatched. Germline V gene lookup returns CDR1 PRHDT and CDR2 FYEKMQ (reference sequence). This receptor was taken from a human donor with multiple sclerosis. The V gene is TRBV13, the J gene TRBJ2-7, with TRBD1 matching 8 bases. Sequences were obtained from CD8+ T cells from PBMCs. The CDR3 sequence: CASSRTGYEQYF. The CDR3 region has the DNA TGTGCCAGCAGCCGGACAGGGTACGAGCAGTACTTC.